This T cell receptor (beta chain) was documented in a study of CD8 T cells in ankylosing spondylitis (dated by TCRdb to the late 2010s). In terms of the full investigation: The study set out to find disease-linked TCR variants by profiling T cell receptor beta repertoires in ankylosing spondylitis patients and healthy donors. Peripheral blood was sampled, and synovial fluid was additionally collected from ankylosing spondylitis patients. The whole study cohort included 85 to 120 healthy donors and 25 or so ankylosing spondylitis patients.

Per the germline V gene, SGDLS is the CDR1 and YYNGEE is the CDR2. From the cysteine up to the phenylalanine, the CDR3 has a length of 15 residues. Just the 45-base CDR3 DNA is kept, in frame starting at base 1. The instrument given in TCRdb is Illumina HiSeq 2500. TCR beta libraries were prepared by quantitative 5'-RACE with molecular barcodes. Under the source paper's analysis protocol: A new computational method, built on a probabilistic model of VDJ rearrangement, was used to identify disease-linked TCR variants. TCRdb took the public reads, trimmed them with fastp at Q25, ran MiXCR for clone calling and kept in-frame beta chains. Rows with a matching CDR3 protein are joined into one entry that keeps the most common DNA and genes. In this record, the V and J calls reflect TCRdb's handling and not the investigators' own analysis. The sample has tens of thousands of distinct CDR3 sequences on record, 4% of them singletons. The ten largest clones represent 4% of the sample.

Beyond this particular receptor, the publication reports: In peripheral blood, the disease-linked clones were found at relatively low frequencies and had a CD8+ phenotype. Blood from ankylosing spondylitis patients appeared to be characterized by a TCR beta motif made up of under ten highly homologous amino acid variants. Some motif variants had previously been reported in the synovial fluid and blood of reactive arthritis patients, which suggests shared mechanisms of disease initiation. According to the report, matched synovial fluid samples from ankylosing spondylitis patients were significantly enriched for the disease-linked clones.

A note on this clonotype: The antigen it binds to is not known. A much larger clone sits a single nucleotide away, making a read error possible.

The V and J genes are TRBV9 and TRBJ1-2; the D gene is not confidently resolved. Sequencing input: blood, either unsorted or a sorted T cell fraction (not recorded which). The source of this sequence is a female donor with ankylosing spondylitis or in good health (not recorded which). This receptor has the CDR3 CASRVGRYENYGYTF. The DNA sequence is TGTGCCAGCCGCGTAGGCAGATACGAGAACTATGGCTACACCTTC.